Included here is one T cell receptor beta chain sequence, with context. The record originates from a study of shared clonotypes between healthy human individuals. This table comes from immunoSEQ multiplex PCR, and its TCRdb copy is limited to in-frame clones, with some not included. The sample holds around 510,000 clones, around 78% seen once. With 2 bases clipped from V and 6 bases from J, the junction kept 5 bases outside the gene matches. The CDR3 extends over 14 amino acids. The germline CDR1 and CDR2 sequences are SGHDT and YYEEEE. This clonotype was sampled from a woman in her thirties or forties in good health. Some clones in this sample may be carry-over from other donors' samples. V gene TRBV5-6 combines with J gene TRBJ2-7, with 10 bases aligning to TRBD2. Sequences were obtained from PBMCs. CDR3 in amino acids: CASSFRTSGFEQYF. CDR3 DNA: TGTGCCAGCAGCTTTAGGACTAGCGGTTTCGAGCAGTACTTC.